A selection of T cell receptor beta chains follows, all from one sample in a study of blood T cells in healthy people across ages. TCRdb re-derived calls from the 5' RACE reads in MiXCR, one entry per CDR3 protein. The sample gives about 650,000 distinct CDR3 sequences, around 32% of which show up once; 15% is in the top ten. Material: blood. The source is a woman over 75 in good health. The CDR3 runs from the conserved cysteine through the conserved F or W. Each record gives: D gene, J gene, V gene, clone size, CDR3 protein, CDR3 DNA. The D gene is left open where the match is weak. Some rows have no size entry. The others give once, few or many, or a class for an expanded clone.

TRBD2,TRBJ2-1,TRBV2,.,CASSMTSGGTNEQFF,TGTGCCAGCAGTATGACTAGCGGGGGCACGAATGAGCAGTTCTTC
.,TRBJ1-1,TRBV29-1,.,CSVRQRSNTEAFF,TGCAGCGTAAGACAGAGATCGAACACTGAAGCTTTCTTT
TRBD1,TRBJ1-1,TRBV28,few,CASISQGEATEAFF,TGTGCCAGCATATCCCAGGGGGAGGCCACTGAAGCTTTCTTT
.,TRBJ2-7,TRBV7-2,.,CASNLLGDEQYF,TGTGCCAGCAACCTATTAGGCGACGAGCAGTACTTC
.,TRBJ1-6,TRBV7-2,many,CASSAQVRSYNSPLHF,TGTGCCAGCAGCGCACAGGTGAGGTCCTATAATTCACCCCTCCACTTT
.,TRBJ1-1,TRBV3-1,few,CASSQSDTNTEAFF,TGTGCCAGCAGCCAGTCGGACACGAACACTGAAGCTTTCTTT
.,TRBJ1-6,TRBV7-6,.,CASSLNRDNSPLHF,TGTGCCAGCAGCTTAAACAGGGATAATTCACCCCTCCACTTT
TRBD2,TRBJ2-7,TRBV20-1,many,CSARGVAGGSYEQYF,TGCAGTGCTAGGGGAGTAGCGGGGGGCTCCTACGAGCAGTACTTC
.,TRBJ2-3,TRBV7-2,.,CASSLYRDSTDTQYF,TGTGCCAGCAGCCTCTACCGGGACTCCACAGATACGCAGTATTTT
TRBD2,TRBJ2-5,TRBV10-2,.,CASRVAGRETQYF,TGCGCCAGCAGGGTAGCGGGGAGGGAGACCCAGTACTTC
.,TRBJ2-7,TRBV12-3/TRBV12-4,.,CASSLSGTSAYEQYF,TGTGCCAGCAGTTTATCCGGGACGAGTGCCTACGAGCAGTACTTC
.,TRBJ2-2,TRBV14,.,CASSPGRTGELFF,TGTGCCAGCAGCCCGGGACGCACCGGGGAGCTGTTTTTT
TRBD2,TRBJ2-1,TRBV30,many,CASKDQRGLWNEQFF,TGTGCTTCCAAAGACCAGCGGGGGCTGTGGAATGAGCAGTTCTTC
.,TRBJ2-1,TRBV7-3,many,CASSLNYRSNEQFF,TGTGCCAGCAGCTTAAATTACAGATCCAATGAGCAGTTCTTC
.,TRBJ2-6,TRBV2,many,CASSVEGAGSFGANVLTF,TGTGCCAGCAGTGTGGAGGGCGCGGGAAGCTTTGGGGCCAACGTCCTGACTTTC
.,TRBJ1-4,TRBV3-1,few,CASSRAVTTNEKLFF,TGTGCCAGCAGCCGCGCAGTTACAACTAATGAAAAACTGTTTTTT
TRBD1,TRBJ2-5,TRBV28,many,CASSTGAEYQETQYF,TGTGCCAGCAGTACAGGGGCTGAGTACCAAGAGACCCAGTACTTC
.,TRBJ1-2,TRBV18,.,CASSPESDINYGYTF,TGTGCCAGCTCACCCGAATCGGACATCAACTATGGCTACACCTTC
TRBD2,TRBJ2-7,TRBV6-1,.,CASTMTSGSSEQYF,TGTGCCAGCACTATGACTAGCGGGAGTTCCGAGCAGTACTTC
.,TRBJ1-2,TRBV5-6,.,CASSLRDTNYGYTF,TGTGCCAGCAGCTTGAGAGACACTAACTATGGCTACACCTTC
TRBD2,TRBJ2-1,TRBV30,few,CAWSPLAGGFNEQFF,TGTGCCTGGAGTCCGCTGGCGGGGGGCTTCAATGAGCAGTTCTTC
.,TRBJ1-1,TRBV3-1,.,CASSQVRGMGEAFF,TGTGCCAGCAGCCAAGTTCGGGGAATGGGGGAAGCTTTCTTT
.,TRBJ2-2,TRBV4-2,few,CASSQDSGSDGELFF,TGTGCCAGCAGCCAAGATTCAGGGTCGGACGGGGAGCTGTTTTTT
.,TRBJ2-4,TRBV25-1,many,CASRSRGAKNIQYF,TGTGCCTCGAGGTCGAGAGGGGCCAAAAACATTCAGTACTTC
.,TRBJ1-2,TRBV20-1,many,CSADIFSGGYTF,TGCAGTGCTGACATCTTCTCGGGCGGCTACACCTTC
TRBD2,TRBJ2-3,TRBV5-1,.,CASSLDSSGGGDTRYF,TGCGCCAGCAGCTTGGATTCTAGCGGGGGCGGGGATACGCGGTATTTT
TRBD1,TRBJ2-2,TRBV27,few,CASSLTRQGRGTGELFF,TGTGCCAGCAGTTTGACCCGACAGGGTAGAGGGACCGGGGAGCTGTTTTTT
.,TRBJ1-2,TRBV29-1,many,CSAEIGGGLRGYTF,TGCAGCGCCGAAATCGGGGGAGGTCTGAGGGGCTACACCTTC
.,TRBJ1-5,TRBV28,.,CASIFGGPGQPQHF,TGTGCCAGCATCTTTGGGGGGCCCGGACAGCCCCAGCATTTT
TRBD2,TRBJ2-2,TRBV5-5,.,CASSSRGGSTGELFF,TGTGCCAGCAGCTCAAGGGGAGGGTCAACCGGGGAGCTGTTTTTT
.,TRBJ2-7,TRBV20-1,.,CSASQGGSYEQYF,TGCAGTGCTTCACAGGGGGGGTCCTACGAGCAGTACTTC
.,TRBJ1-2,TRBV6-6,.,CASSPPGQSWGYGYTF,TGTGCCAGCAGTCCCCCTGGACAATCCTGGGGCTATGGCTACACCTTC
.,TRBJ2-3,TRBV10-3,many,CAISEFRGEGDTQYF,TGTGCCATCAGTGAGTTCCGGGGCGAGGGGGATACGCAGTATTTT
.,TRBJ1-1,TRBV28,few,CASSLYGVNTEAFF,TGTGCCAGCAGTTTATACGGAGTGAACACTGAAGCTTTCTTT
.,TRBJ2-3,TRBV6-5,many,CASSPRGGADTQYF,TGTGCCAGCAGTCCCCGTGGAGGGGCAGATACGCAGTATTTT
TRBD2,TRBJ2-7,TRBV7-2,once,CASSSPGGGAYEQYF,TGTGCCAGCAGCTCCCCAGGCGGGGGGGCCTACGAGCAGTACTTC
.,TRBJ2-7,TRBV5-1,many,CASSLASRSYEQYF,TGCGCCAGCAGCTTGGCCAGTAGATCCTACGAGCAGTACTTC